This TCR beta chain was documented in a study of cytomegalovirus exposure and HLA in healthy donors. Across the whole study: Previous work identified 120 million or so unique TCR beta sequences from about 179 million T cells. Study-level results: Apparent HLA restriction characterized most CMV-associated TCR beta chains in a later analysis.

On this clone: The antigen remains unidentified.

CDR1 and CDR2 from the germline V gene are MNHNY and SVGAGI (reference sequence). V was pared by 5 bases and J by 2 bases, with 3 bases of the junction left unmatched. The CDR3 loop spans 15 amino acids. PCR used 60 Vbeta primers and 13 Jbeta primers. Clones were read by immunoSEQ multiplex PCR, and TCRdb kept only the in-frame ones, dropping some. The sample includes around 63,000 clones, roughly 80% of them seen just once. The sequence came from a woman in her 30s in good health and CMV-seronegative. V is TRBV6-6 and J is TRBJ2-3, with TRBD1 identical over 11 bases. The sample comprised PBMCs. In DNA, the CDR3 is TGTGCCAGCAGTACGGGACAGGGGGTCACAGATACGCAGTATTTT. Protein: CASSTGQGVTDTQYF.